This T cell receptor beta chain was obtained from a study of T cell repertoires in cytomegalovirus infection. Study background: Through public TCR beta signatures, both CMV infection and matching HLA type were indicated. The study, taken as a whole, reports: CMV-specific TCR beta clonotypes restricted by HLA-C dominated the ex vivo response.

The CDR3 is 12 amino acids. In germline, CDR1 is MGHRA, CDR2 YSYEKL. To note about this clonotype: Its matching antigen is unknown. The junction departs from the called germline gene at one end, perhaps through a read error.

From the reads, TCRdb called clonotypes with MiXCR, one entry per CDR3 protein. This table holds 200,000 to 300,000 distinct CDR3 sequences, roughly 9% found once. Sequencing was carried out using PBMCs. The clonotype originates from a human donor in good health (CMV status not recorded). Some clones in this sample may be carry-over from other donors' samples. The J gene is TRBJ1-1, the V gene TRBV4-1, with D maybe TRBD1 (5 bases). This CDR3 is CASSQGDAEAFF. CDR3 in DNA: TGCGCCAGCAGTCAAGGGGACGCTGAAGCTTTCTTT.